This T cell receptor (beta chain) was captured in a study of blood T cell repertoires in COVID-19. As for the study in general: The United States, Italy and Spain were the sources of the acute and convalescent COVID-19 samples. From T cells, B-cell-depleted T cells, or PBMCs came the material, which was cDNA or gDNA.

In the original processing: Estimation of nucleated cell counts relied on the amplification of reference gene primers. Repertoires were generated with immunoSEQ multiplex PCR, while TCRdb's copy carries only in-frame clones and drops some. V and J calls and clone size follow that table, whereas D and trimming were derived from the DNA. Of about 320,000 clones listed, about 90% are singletons. The CDR3 runs 16 residues. The V end lost 4 bases, the J end lost 2 bases, and 18 bases lay between the germline ends. CDR1 is LGHNA, CDR2 YNFKEQ, per germline. The sample was peripheral blood. The chain joins TRBV4-2 to TRBJ2-7; no clear D. The TCR originated in a man in his late teens or twenties who had recovered from COVID-19. The CDR3 here is CASSPFDTISTYEQYF. The CDR3 bases are TGTGCCAGCAGCCCCTTCGACACAATCAGCACCTACGAGCAGTACTTC.